Each of the 12 T cell receptor beta chains below was sequenced from the same sample in a study of siplizumab effects on memory and regulatory T cells. Generated by immunoSEQ multiplex PCR, the TCRdb table keeps only in-frame clones and is missing some. The table shows around 120,000 clones, with 90% to 95% occurring only once. Sequencing was carried out using non-Treg CD4+ T cells sorted from blood. These receptors all come from a human donor in good health.

V and J are TRBV5-4 and TRBJ1-1; TRBD1 agrees at 8 bases. Germline trimming cut 0 bases from V and 0 bases from J; bases unmatched to any gene: 10. Per the germline V gene, CDR1 is SGHNT and CDR2 is YYREEE (reference sequence). The CDR3 is 18 amino acids. The CDR3 protein is CASSLGARGPTVNTEAFF. The CDR3 DNA follows: TGTGCCAGCAGCTTGGGTGCCAGGGGGCCCACGGTGAACACTGAAGCTTTCTTT.

The sample holds one count of this clone. The V call is TRBV4-1, the J call TRBJ2-3; TRBD1 might be the D (6 bases). Germline values: CDR1 MGHRA, CDR2 YSYEKL. Trimming left V 0 bases short and J 6 bases short, with 10 bases between. The CDR3 contains 14 residues. CDR3 in DNA: TGCGCCAGCAGCCAAGAGCCAGGGGCCGATACGCAGTATTTT. It translates to CASSQEPGADTQYF.

This chain uses TRBV19 with TRBJ1-2; D is unresolved. V lost 7 bases and J 2 bases, leaving 11 bases between the germline ends. The germline CDR1 and CDR2 sequences are LNHDA and SQIVND (reference sequence). The CDR3 is made up of 13 amino acids. For the CDR3, the DNA is TGTGCCAGTACGCGGGTGGAAAACTATGGCTACACCTTC. Encoded protein: CASTRVENYGYTF. Full variable domain (missing parts from reference TRBV19 and TRBJ1-2): DGGITQSPKYLFRKEGQNVTLSCEQNLNHDAMYWYRQDPGQGLRLIYYSQIVNDFQKGDIAEGYSVSREKKESFPLTVTSAQKNPTAFYLCASTRVENYGYTFGSGTRLTVV.

The rearrangement links TRBV7-9 to TRBJ2-7; D might be TRBD2 (5 bases). V lost 0 bases and J lost 7, with 13 bases in between. This CDR3 has 14 residues. The germline CDR1 and CDR2 sequences are SEHNR and FQNEAQ (reference sequence). The CDR3 nucleotides read TGTGCCAGCAGCTTAGCCAAAGGAGGAGGTGAGCAGTACTTC. Its translation is CASSLAKGGGEQYF.

The CDR3 reads CASSPQGGNTEAFF. CDR3 DNA: TGTGCCAGCAGCCCCCAAGGGGGGAACACTGAAGCTTTCTTT. J is TRBJ1-1 and V is TRBV7-2, with D possibly TRBD1 on 6 matching bases. Germline values: CDR1 SGHTA, CDR2 FQGNSA. The CDR3 covers 14 residues. With 5 bases removed from V and 1 base from J, the gap between germline ends came to 11 bases.

The CDR3 region has the DNA TGCGCCAGCAGCCTCAGGGAGACGCGCACAGATACGCAGTATTTT. It yields the protein CASSLRETRTDTQYF. This chain joins TRBV5-1 and TRBJ2-3; D assignment may be TRBD1 or TRBD2 (5 bases each). The V gene lost 4 bases and the J gene lost 1 base, with 13 bases spanning the gap. In germline, CDR1 is SGHRS, CDR2 YFSETQ. The CDR3 is 15 amino acids.

CDR3 sequence: CASSLAGNTIYF. CDR3 nucleotide sequence: TGTGCCAGCAGCTTAGCGGGAAACACCATATATTTT. The chain links TRBV7-2 to TRBJ1-3; the D is unclear. The CDR3 sequence is 12 residues long. CDR1 and CDR2 (germline): SGHTA, FQGNSA. Deletions cut 0 bases from V and 4 bases from J, with 1 base between.

In DNA, the CDR3 is TGTGCCAGCAGTGGACAGCATAGCAATCAGCCCCAGCATTTT. Its protein is CASSGQHSNQPQHF. V is TRBV6-5 and J is TRBJ1-5, with a tentative D call TRBD1 (6 bases). The CDR3 totals 14 residues. V was cut by 5 bases and J by 0 bases, with 8 bases left in between. The V gene's germline CDR1 is MNHEY and CDR2 SVGAGI.

The chain employs TRBV6-1 and TRBJ1-1; D is unresolved. Germline CDR1 MNHNS, CDR2 SASEGT. V lost 7 bases and J 7 bases, leaving 16 bases between the germline ends. This CDR3 is built from 13 residues. CDR3 bases: TGTGCCAGCAAGCCGTGGGGAGGATTTGAAGCTTTCTTT. Its translation is CASKPWGGFEAFF.

This clone was picked up one time. The chain combines TRBV11-2 with TRBJ2-2; tentatively, D is TRBD2 (7 bases). Germline lookup yields CDR1 SGHAT and CDR2 FQNNGV. The CDR3 is made up of 16 amino acids. Trimming stripped 3 bases from V and 3 bases from J, with 14 bases between. The CDR3 loop reads CASSFFTGGDTGELFF. CDR3 nucleotides: TGTGCCAGCAGCTTTTTTACGGGGGGCGACACCGGGGAGCTGTTTTTT.

This chain uses TRBV2 with TRBJ2-3; 8 bases are shared with TRBD2. The CDR3 is 16 residues long. The J segment lost 2 bases and the V segment lost 3 bases, leaving 7 bases of the junction unmatched. Germline V gene sequence: CDR1 SNHLY, CDR2 FYNNEI. The CDR3 loop is CASSDRRAGDTDTQYF. The CDR3 bases are TGTGCCAGCAGTGACCGGCGAGCGGGAGACACAGATACGCAGTATTTT.

The rearrangement links TRBV7-8 to TRBJ2-2; the D is unclear. The length of the CDR3 is 17 residues. From germline, CDR1 is SGHVS and CDR2 FQNEAQ. The V gene lost 1 base and the J gene lost 2 bases, with 14 bases spanning the gap. CDR3 sequence (DNA): TGTGCCAGCAGCTTAGTCCCCCCCGGTCTTAACACCGGGGAGCTGTTTTTT. This translates into CASSLVPPGLNTGELFF. The complete variable domain, with remaining parts taken from reference TRBV7-8 and TRBJ2-2, reads GAGVSQSPRYKVAKRGQDVALRCDPISGHVSLFWYQQALGQGPEFLTYFQNEAQLDKSGLPSDRFFAERPEGSVSTLKIQRTQQEDSAVYLCASSLVPPGLNTGELFFGEGSRLTVL.